The clone carrying this TCR beta chain was recorded once. The same CDR3 can be traced to other DNA sequences in this sample. This sample stems from a study of cytomegalovirus exposure and HLA in healthy donors. Vbeta (60) and Jbeta (13) primers were used in the PCR. The assay was immunoSEQ multiplex PCR, and TCRdb's table has in-frame clones only and misses some. Of about 160,000 clones listed, approximately 72% were seen once; the top ten hold 2% to 2.5%. This CDR3 is built from 15 residues. The V and J ends lost 1 base and 5 bases, in that order; junction bases with no gene match: 3. Germline lookup yields CDR1 SGDLS and CDR2 YYNGEE.

This rearrangement joins TRBV9 to TRBJ2-5; 12 bases fit TRBD2. The source material was PBMCs. The sequence was collected from a female donor in good health and CMV-seronegative. CDR3 nucleotides: TGTGCCAGCAGCGTACTAGCGGGGGGGCAGGAGACCCAGTACTTC. Its translation is CASSVLAGGQETQYF.